Listed here are 19 T cell receptor beta chains from one sample, sequenced in a study of graft-versus-host responses after intestinal transplantation. TCRdb's table, derived via immunoSEQ multiplex PCR, lists solely in-frame clones and lacks some. The sample contains around 3,000 clones, roughly four fifths of which appear only once. Investigators treated the graft tissue so that it released intraepithelial and lamina propria lymphocytes. Sequenced material: ileum tissue, taken about 5 and 7 days after intestinal transplantation. These receptors originate from a human patient who received an intestinal transplant, so some T cells may come from the graft donor.

The chain recombines TRBV14 with TRBJ1-6; a possible D gene is TRBD1 (5 bases). The length of the CDR3 is 13 residues. CDR1 and CDR2 (germline): SGHDN, FVKESK. The V and J ends lost 0 bases and 8 bases respectively, with 5 bases between them. The CDR3 nucleotides are TGTGCCAGCAGCCAAGACAGGGATTCACCCCTCCACTTT. It is translated as CASSQDRDSPLHF.

The chain joins TRBV7-8 to TRBJ2-7; TRBD1 matches 8 bases. V was clipped by 5 bases and J by 9 bases; unmatched bases: 24. Per the germline V gene, CDR1 is SGHVS and CDR2 is FQNEAQ. The CDR3 has 18 residues. The CDR3 nucleotides read TGTGCCAGCAGCCGTGCGGGACAGGTCAGAGGTCCTCCTACGAGGCAGTACTTC. Translating it yields CASSRAGQVRGPPTRQYF.

The chain couples TRBV6-1 to TRBJ2-7; 13 bases fit TRBD2. V lost 4 bases, J lost 5 bases, and 8 bases stayed unmatched. This CDR3 is 16 amino acids long. Germline V gives CDR1 MNHNS, CDR2 SASEGT. The CDR3 DNA is TGTGCCAGCAGTGGGCTTTTAGGACTAGCGGGAGACGAGCAGTACTTC. As protein: CASSGLLGLAGDEQYF.

The rearrangement joins TRBV18 to TRBJ1-4; 9 nucleotides line up with TRBD1. CDR3 length: 16 residues. Germline V CDR1 and CDR2: KGHSH, LQKENI. Losses at the gene ends were 2 bases for V and 5 bases for J; bases not matched to a gene: 6. This CDR3 reads CASSPGTGTGNEKLFF. CDR3 coding DNA: TGTGCCAGCTCACCAGGGACCGGGACAGGGAATGAAAAACTGTTTTTT.

V gene TRBV18 combines with J gene TRBJ1-2, with D perhaps TRBD1 (5 bases). The germline gives CDR1 KGHSH, CDR2 LQKENI. The CDR3 is 12 residues long. V shed 2 bases and J shed 4 bases, with 5 bases lying between them. This CDR3 is CASSPGGYGYTF. The DNA of the CDR3 is TGTGCCAGCTCACCAGGGGGCTATGGCTACACCTTC.

V gene TRBV18 combines with J gene TRBJ2-3; the match to TRBD2 covers 11 bases. The trim removed 3 bases at V and 0 bases at J, leaving 2 bases unmatched. Germline V gene data show CDR1 as KGHSH and CDR2 as LQKENI. The CDR3 is 16 amino acids. The CDR3 DNA reads as TGTGCCAGCTCACCGTGGACTAGCGGGAGCACAGATACGCAGTATTTT. It yields the protein CASSPWTSGSTDTQYF.

V usage is TRBV7-8 and J usage is TRBJ2-7; D could derive from TRBD1 or TRBD2 (5 bases each). The germline CDR1 and CDR2 sequences are SGHVS and FQNEAQ. Deletions cut 0 bases from V and 3 bases from J, with 21 bases between. CDR3 size: 18 residues. The CDR3 region has the DNA TGTGCCAGCAGCTTAGCGGGAGTCGGCAGGGTGGGAGTCTACGAGCAGTACTTC. Its translation is CASSLAGVGRVGVYEQYF.

The gene calls are TRBV10-3 and TRBJ1-1, with no clear D. Germline CDR1 reads ENHRY; CDR2 reads SYGVKD. Trimming cost V 4 bases and J 1 base, with 7 bases left between them. This CDR3 is 13 amino acids long. The CDR3: CAISGRENTEAFF. The DNA of the CDR3 is TGTGCCATCAGTGGACGGGAGAACACTGAAGCTTTCTTT.

The genes are TRBV11-2 and TRBJ1-1; the D gene is possibly TRBD1 (5 bases). V lost 4 bases and J 4 bases, leaving 16 bases between the germline ends. This CDR3 contains 15 residues. Per the germline V gene, CDR1 is SGHAT and CDR2 is FQNNGV. The CDR3 region has the DNA TGTGCCAGCAGCTCTGTGGGGGAGTTCGGCACTGAAGCTTTCTTT. This gives the protein CASSSVGEFGTEAFF.

This chain uses TRBV6-5 with TRBJ1-1, with TRBD1 matching over 11 bases. This CDR3 has 14 residues. Germline assignment: CDR1 MNHEY and CDR2 SVGAGI. The V gene end was trimmed by 2 bases and the J gene end by 4 bases; junction bases not matched to a gene: 0. The CDR3 region is CASSYGTGGTEAFF. CDR3 nucleotides: TGTGCCAGCAGTTACGGGACAGGGGGCACTGAAGCTTTCTTT.

The chain recombines TRBV5-6 with TRBJ2-3, with D perhaps TRBD1 (6 bases). V lost 0 bases, J lost 1 base, and 6 bases lay in between. This CDR3 comprises 14 residues. Germline lookup yields CDR1 SGHDT and CDR2 YYEEEE. In DNA form, the CDR3 reads TGTGCCAGCAGCTTGGCAGGGGGCACAGATACGCAGTATTTT. The encoded protein is CASSLAGGTDTQYF.

This chain uses TRBV5-6 with TRBJ2-3; 7 bases fit TRBD1. This CDR3 spans 17 amino acids. Germline V CDR1 and CDR2: SGHDT, YYEEEE. With 1 base clipped from V and 1 base from J, the junction kept 9 bases outside the gene matches. The CDR3 DNA follows: TGTGCCAGCAGCTTGTTCAAGAGGGGGCCCGGCACAGATACGCAGTATTTT. Its translation is CASSLFKRGPGTDTQYF.

The gene calls are TRBV30 and TRBJ2-5, with D perhaps TRBD1 (5 bases). This CDR3 contains 12 residues. The V end lost 4 bases, the J end lost 0 bases, and 6 bases lay between the germline ends. CDR1 and CDR2 from the germline V gene are GTSNPN and SVGIG (reference sequence). CDR3 bases: TGTGCCTGGACAGGGTACCAAGAGACCCAGTACTTC. Protein: CAWTGYQETQYF.

This clone turned up a few times. The chain uses TRBV5-6 and TRBJ1-4; D is ambiguous. The CDR3 is made up of 14 amino acids. Germline CDR1 is SGHDT and CDR2 is YYEEEE. V lost 4 bases, J lost 4 bases, and 11 bases lay in between. CDR3 DNA: TGTGCCAGCAGCACCGGTGGGCTTAATGAAAAACTGTTTTTT. Protein sequence: CASSTGGLNEKLFF.

V is TRBV25-1 and J is TRBJ2-7, with D possibly being TRBD1 (5 bases). Germline-derived CDR1 and CDR2 are MGHDK and SYGVNS. V shed 4 bases and J shed 3 bases, with 7 bases lying between them. The CDR3 runs 12 residues. CDR3 protein: CASSADSYEQYF. The CDR3 region has the DNA TGTGCCAGCAGTGCTGACAGCTACGAGCAGTACTTC.

The CDR3 DNA follows: TGTGCCAGCAGCTTACGCCCCACGACAGGGTATTATCAGCCCCAGCATTTT. This codes for CASSLRPTTGYYQPQHF. The genes are TRBV11-3 and TRBJ1-5; TRBD1 agrees at 7 bases. V dropped 2 bases and J dropped 5; count of bases not matched to a gene: 12. The germline gives CDR1 SGHNT, CDR2 YENEEA. The CDR3 sequence is 17 residues long. The full variable domain, rest sourced from reference TRBV11-3 and TRBJ1-5, is EAGVVQSPRYKIIEKKQPVAFWCNPISGHNTLYWYLQNLGQGPELLIRYENEEAVDDSQLPKDRFSAERLKGVDSTLKIQPAELGDSAVYLCASSLRPTTGYYQPQHFGDGTRLSIL.

V is TRBV5-4 and J is TRBJ1-4; tentatively, D is TRBD1 (5 bases). The V gene lost 4 bases and the J gene lost 3 bases, with 16 bases spanning the gap. The germline V gene has CDR1 SGHNT and CDR2 YYREEE (reference sequence). This CDR3 has 16 amino acids. CDR3 in amino acids: CASSAVPGRPNEKLFF. For the CDR3, the DNA is TGTGCCAGCAGCGCAGTTCCGGGACGTCCTAATGAAAAACTGTTTTTT.

A few counts support this clone. V gene TRBV7-2 combines with J gene TRBJ2-5; 7 nucleotides match TRBD2. J gave up 3 bases and V 0 bases, and 1 base lay outside the gene matches. This CDR3 region has 14 residues. CDR1 is SGHTA, CDR2 FQGNSA, per germline. CDR3 protein: CASSLAGGKETQYF. CDR3 nucleotides: TGTGCCAGCAGCTTAGCGGGGGGGAAAGAGACCCAGTACTTC.

The chain carries TRBV6-6 and TRBJ1-1; 11 bases line up with TRBD1. The V gene end was trimmed by 4 bases and the J gene end by 5 bases; junction bases not matched to a gene: 3. Germline V gene sequence: CDR1 MNHNY, CDR2 SVGAGI (reference sequence). This CDR3 has 14 amino acids. CDR3 sequence reads: CASSWDRGVTEAFF. CDR3 bases: TGTGCCAGCAGTTGGGACAGGGGGGTTACTGAAGCTTTCTTT.